A single sample is the source of the 6 T cell receptor beta chains below, sequenced in a study of identical twins listed by TCRdb under 2016. Receptor libraries were prepared by 5' RACE. The listed sequencing device is Illumina HiSeq 2000. The public reads were reprocessed in TCRdb via fastp at Q25 and MiXCR, keeping in-frame beta chains. Entries that share a CDR3 protein sequence are merged under the most common genes and DNA. The sample contains roughly 1,500,000 distinct CDR3 sequences, roughly a third of them found a single time. The ten biggest clones cover under 0.35% of the sample. The specimen was cord blood. These receptor sequences come from a newborn girl in good health.

CDR3 region: CASMLYPGGADAGYTF. CDR3 coding DNA: TGTGCCAGCATGCTCTATCCAGGGGGCGCAGACGCTGGCTACACCTTC. This sequence joins TRBV28 and TRBJ1-2, with 8 positions matching TRBD1. The ends lost 7 bases at V and 7 bases at J; junction bases unmatched: 17. The CDR3 runs to 16 residues. The germline V gene encodes CDR1 MDHEN and CDR2 SYDVKM.

The chain links TRBV25-1 to TRBJ1-1, with TRBD1 matching over 8 bases. The CDR3 consists of 17 residues. Germline V gene sequence: CDR1 MGHDK, CDR2 SYGVNS. J gave up 1 base and V 2 bases, and 9 bases lay outside the gene matches. As DNA, the CDR3 is TGTGCCAGCAGTGAAGCCAAACCCGGGACAGGGAACACTGAAGCTTTCTTT. Its translation is CASSEAKPGTGNTEAFF.

In this sample, this clonotype turned up a few times. This sequence joins TRBV19 and TRBJ2-1, with 9 bases that match TRBD1. The CDR3 loop spans 14 amino acids. V was pared by 3 bases and J by 7 bases, with 4 bases of the junction left unmatched. CDR1 is LNHDA, CDR2 SQIVND, per germline (reference sequence). DNA for the CDR3: TGTGCCAGTAGTATTCGCGGACAGGGGAATGAGCAGTTCTTC. Encoded protein: CASSIRGQGNEQFF. Looking up the rest from reference TRBV19 and TRBJ2-1 gives the full variable domain: DGGITQSPKYLFRKEGQNVTLSCEQNLNHDAMYWYRQDPGQGLRLIYYSQIVNDFQKGDIAEGYSVSREKKESFPLTVTSAQKNPTAFYLCASSIRGQGNEQFFGPGTRLTVL.

CDR3 in amino acids: CASSLRWELGAEAFF. DNA of the CDR3: TGTGCCAGCAGCTTACGGTGGGAGCTTGGGGCTGAAGCTTTCTTT. The V gene is TRBV11-2, the J gene TRBJ1-1; D unresolved. CDR3 length equals 15 residues. Per the germline V gene, CDR1 is SGHAT and CDR2 is FQNNGV. Trimming cost V 2 bases and J 6 bases, with 16 bases left between them.

As DNA, the CDR3 is TGTGCCAGCAGTTTACGGATCAATGAGCAGTTCTTC. Translating gives CASSLRINEQFF. This chain links TRBV28 with TRBJ2-1; D gene uncertain. This CDR3 contains 12 residues. The V and J ends lost 2 bases and 6 bases respectively, with 5 bases between them. Germline lookup yields CDR1 MDHEN and CDR2 SYDVKM.

This chain joins TRBV24-1 and TRBJ1-2, with D perhaps TRBD1 (5 bases). The ends were cut back, 3 bases at V and 10 bases at J, with 11 bases in the middle. The CDR3 has 12 amino acids. The germline V gene encodes CDR1 KGHDR and CDR2 SFDVKD. CDR3 DNA: TGTGCCACCAGTGATCCGGGACCGTCCTACACCTTC. Its translation: CATSDPGPSYTF.